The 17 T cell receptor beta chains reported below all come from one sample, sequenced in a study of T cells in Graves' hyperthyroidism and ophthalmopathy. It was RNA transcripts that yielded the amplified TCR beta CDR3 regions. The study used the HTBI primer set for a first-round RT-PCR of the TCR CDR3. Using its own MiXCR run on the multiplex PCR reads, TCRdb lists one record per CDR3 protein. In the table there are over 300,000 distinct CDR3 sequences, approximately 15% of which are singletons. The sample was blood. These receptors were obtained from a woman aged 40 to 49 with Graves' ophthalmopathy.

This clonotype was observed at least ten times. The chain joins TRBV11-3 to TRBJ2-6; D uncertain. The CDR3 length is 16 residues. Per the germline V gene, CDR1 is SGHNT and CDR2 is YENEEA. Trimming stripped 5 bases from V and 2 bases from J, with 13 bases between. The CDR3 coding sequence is TGTGCCAGCAGCCGCGGAGTGAGTACTGGGGCCAACGTCCTGACTTTC. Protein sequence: CASSRGVSTGANVLTF.

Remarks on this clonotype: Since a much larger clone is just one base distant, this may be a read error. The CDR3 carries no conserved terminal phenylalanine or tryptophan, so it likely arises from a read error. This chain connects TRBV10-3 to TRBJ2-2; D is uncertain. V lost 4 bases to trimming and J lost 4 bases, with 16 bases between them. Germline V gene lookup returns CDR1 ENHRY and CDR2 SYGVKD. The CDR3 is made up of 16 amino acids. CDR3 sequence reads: CAISGSNRTSTGELFS. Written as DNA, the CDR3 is TGTGCCATCAGTGGGTCGAATAGAACTTCCACCGGGGAGCTGTTTTCT.

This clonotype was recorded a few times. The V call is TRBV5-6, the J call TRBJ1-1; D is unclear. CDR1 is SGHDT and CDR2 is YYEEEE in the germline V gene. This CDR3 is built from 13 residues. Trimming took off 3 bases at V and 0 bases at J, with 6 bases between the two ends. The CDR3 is CASSSMMNTEAFF. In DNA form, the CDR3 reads TGTGCCAGCAGCTCCATGATGAACACTGAAGCTTTCTTT.

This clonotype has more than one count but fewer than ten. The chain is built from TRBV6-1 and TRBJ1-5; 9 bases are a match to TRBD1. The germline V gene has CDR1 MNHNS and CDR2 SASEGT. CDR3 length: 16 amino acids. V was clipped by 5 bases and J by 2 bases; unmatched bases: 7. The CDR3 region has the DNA TGTGCCAGCAGTAGCAACAGGGGGCTGGGCAATCAGCCCCAGCATTTT. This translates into CASSSNRGLGNQPQHF.

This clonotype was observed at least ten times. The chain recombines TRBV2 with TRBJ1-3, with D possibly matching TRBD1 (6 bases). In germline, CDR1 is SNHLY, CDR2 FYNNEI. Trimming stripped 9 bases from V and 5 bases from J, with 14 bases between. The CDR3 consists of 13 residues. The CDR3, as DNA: TGTGCCAGGACTTCCAGGGGTCGAAACACCATATATTTT. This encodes CARTSRGRNTIYF.

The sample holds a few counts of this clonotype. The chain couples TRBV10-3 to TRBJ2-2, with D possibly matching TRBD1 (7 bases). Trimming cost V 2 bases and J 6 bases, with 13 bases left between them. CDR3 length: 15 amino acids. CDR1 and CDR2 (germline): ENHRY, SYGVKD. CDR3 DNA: TGTGCCATCAGTGAGAATGGAGGGGGCTCCGGGGAGCTGTTTTTT. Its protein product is CAISENGGGSGELFF.

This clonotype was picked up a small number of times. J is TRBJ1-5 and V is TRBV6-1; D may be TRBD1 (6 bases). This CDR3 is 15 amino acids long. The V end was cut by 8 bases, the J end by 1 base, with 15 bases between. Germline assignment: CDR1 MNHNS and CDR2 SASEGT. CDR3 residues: CASSPDSSSNQPQHF. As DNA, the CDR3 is TGTGCCAGCTCACCGGACAGCTCGAGCAATCAGCCCCAGCATTTT.

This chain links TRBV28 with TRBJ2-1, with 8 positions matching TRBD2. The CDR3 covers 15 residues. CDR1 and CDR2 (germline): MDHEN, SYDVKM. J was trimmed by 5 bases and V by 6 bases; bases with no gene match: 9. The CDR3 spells CASSLPGGADNEQFF. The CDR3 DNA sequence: TGTGCCAGCAGCTTACCCGGGGGGGCCGACAATGAGCAGTTCTTC.

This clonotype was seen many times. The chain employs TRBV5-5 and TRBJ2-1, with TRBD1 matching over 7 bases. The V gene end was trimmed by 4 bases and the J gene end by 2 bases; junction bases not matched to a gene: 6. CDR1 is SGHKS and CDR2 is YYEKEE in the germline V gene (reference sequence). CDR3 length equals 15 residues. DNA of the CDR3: TGTGCCAGCAGCACGACAGGGACGCCCTACAATGAGCAGTTCTTC. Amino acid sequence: CASSTTGTPYNEQFF.

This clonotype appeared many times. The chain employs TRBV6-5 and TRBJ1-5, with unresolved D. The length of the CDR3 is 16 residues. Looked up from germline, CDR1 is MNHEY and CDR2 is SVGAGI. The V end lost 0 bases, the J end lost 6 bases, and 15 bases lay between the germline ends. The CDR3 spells CASSYSITGMSQPQHF. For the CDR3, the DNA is TGTGCCAGCAGTTACTCGATCACCGGGATGTCTCAGCCCCAGCATTTT.

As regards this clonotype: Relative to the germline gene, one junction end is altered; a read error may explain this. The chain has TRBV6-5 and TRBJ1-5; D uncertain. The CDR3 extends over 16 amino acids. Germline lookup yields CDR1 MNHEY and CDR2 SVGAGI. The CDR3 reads CVSSYYGVNSNQPQHF. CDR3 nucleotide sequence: TGTGTCAGCAGTTACTACGGTGTTAATAGCAATCAGCCCCAGCATTTT.

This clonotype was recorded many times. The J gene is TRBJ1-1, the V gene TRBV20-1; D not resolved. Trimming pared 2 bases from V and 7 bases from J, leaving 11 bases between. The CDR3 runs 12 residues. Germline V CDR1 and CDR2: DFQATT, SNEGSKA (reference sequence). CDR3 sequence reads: CSARRDIGEAFF. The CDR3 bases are TGCAGTGCTAGACGCGATATTGGTGAAGCTTTCTTT.

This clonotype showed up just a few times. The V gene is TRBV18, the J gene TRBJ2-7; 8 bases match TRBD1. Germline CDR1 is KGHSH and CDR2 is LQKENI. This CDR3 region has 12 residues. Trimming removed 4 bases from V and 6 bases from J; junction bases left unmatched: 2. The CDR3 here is CASSRTGREQYF. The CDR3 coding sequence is TGTGCCAGCTCACGGACAGGGCGCGAGCAGTACTTC.

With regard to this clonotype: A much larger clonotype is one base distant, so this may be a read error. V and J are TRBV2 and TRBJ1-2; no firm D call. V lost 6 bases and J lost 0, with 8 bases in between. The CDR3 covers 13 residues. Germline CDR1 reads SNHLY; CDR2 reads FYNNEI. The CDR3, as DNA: TGTGCCAGCAGCGCCGACGCTAACTATGGCTACACCTTC. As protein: CASSADANYGYTF.

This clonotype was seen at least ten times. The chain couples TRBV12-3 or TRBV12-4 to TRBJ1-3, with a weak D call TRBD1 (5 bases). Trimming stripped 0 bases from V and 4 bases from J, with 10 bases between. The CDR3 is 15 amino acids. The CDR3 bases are TGTGCCAGCAGTTTAGCGCTGGGGCCCGGAAACACCATATATTTT. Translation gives CASSLALGPGNTIYF.

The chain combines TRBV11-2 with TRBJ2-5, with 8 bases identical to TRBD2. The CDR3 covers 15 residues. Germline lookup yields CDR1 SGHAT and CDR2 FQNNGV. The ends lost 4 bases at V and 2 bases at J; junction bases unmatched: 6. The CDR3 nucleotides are TGTGCCAGCAGCTCCAGGACTAGCACACAAGAGACCCAGTACTTC. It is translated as CASSSRTSTQETQYF.

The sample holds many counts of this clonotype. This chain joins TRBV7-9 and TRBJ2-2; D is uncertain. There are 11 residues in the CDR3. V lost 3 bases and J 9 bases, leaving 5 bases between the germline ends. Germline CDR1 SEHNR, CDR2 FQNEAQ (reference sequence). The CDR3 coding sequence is TGTGCCAGCAGCTTCCGCTGGGAGCTGTTTTTT. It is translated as CASSFRWELFF. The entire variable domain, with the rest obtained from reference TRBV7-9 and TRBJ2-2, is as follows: DTGVSQNPRHKITKRGQNVTFRCDPISEHNRLYWYRQTLGQGPEFLTYFQNEAQLEKSRLLSDRFSAERPKGSFSTLEIQRTEQGDSAMYLCASSFRWELFFGEGSRLTVL.